The rows below give T cell receptor beta chains drawn from one sample of a study of glioma-infiltrating T cells. TCRdb reprocessed the multiplex PCR reads with MiXCR, giving one entry per CDR3 protein. The repertoire includes around 190,000 distinct CDR3 sequences, roughly 45% of them detected once, and roughly 5.2% sits in the top ten. Material for sequencing was glioma tissue, nonneoplastic brain tissue, or PBMCs (not recorded which). Receptors were obtained from a human donor with low-grade glioma or glioblastoma, undergoing nonglioma brain surgery, or in good health (not recorded which). Both conserved end residues are part of each CDR3. Each record gives: clone size, J gene, V gene, D gene, CDR3 DNA, CDR3 protein. The D gene is left open where the match is weak. Clone size appears in some rows only: once, few, many, or a class for an expanded clone.

clone_size: .
j_call: TRBJ2-1
v_call: TRBV6-1
d_call: .
cdr3_nt: TGTGCCAGCAGTGAAGAGCAAGTCGGCCCCTACAATGAGGAGTTCTTC
cdr3_aa: CASSEEQVGPYNEEFF

clone_size: many
j_call: TRBJ2-3
v_call: TRBV24-1
d_call: .
cdr3_nt: TGTGCCACCAGTGATATGAGGGCCGATACGCAGTATTTT
cdr3_aa: CATSDMRADTQYF

clone_size: .
j_call: TRBJ2-7
v_call: TRBV20-1
d_call: .
cdr3_nt: TGCAGTGATAGGGGCGCGTTCCCCAACGAGCAGTACTTC
cdr3_aa: CSDRGAFPNEQYF

clone_size: many
j_call: TRBJ1-2
v_call: TRBV6-1
d_call: .
cdr3_nt: TGTGCCAGCGGATATACCTTGACAGATCTAGCCTATGGCTACACCTTC
cdr3_aa: CASGYTLTDLAYGYTF

clone_size: .
j_call: TRBJ2-7
v_call: TRBV6-2/TRBV6-3
d_call: .
cdr3_nt: TGTGCCAGCAGTTCCCCCTCCCCCTACGAGCAGTACTTC
cdr3_aa: CASSSPSPYEQYF

clone_size: .
j_call: TRBJ2-7
v_call: TRBV7-2
d_call: TRBD2
cdr3_nt: TGTGCCATCAGTCCACTGGCTAGCGGTCCCTACGAGCAGTACTTC
cdr3_aa: CAISPLASGPYEQYF

clone_size: .
j_call: TRBJ1-2
v_call: TRBV19
d_call: TRBD1
cdr3_nt: TGTGCCAGCAACCGGGACAGGGGGTTAGGCTACACCTTC
cdr3_aa: CASNRDRGLGYTF

clone_size: .
j_call: TRBJ2-1
v_call: TRBV12-3/TRBV12-4
d_call: .
cdr3_nt: TGTGCCAGCAGCCCGGGGGGCACAGGGGAACACAATGAGCAGTTCTTC
cdr3_aa: CASSPGGTGEHNEQFF

clone_size: .
j_call: TRBJ1-5
v_call: TRBV12-3/TRBV12-4
d_call: .
cdr3_nt: TGTGCCAGCAGCCCCGGCCCAACACCGAATCAGCCCCAGCATTTT
cdr3_aa: CASSPGPTPNQPQHF

clone_size: .
j_call: TRBJ2-7
v_call: TRBV20-1
d_call: TRBD2
cdr3_nt: TGCAGTGCGTACACTAGCGGGTCATACGAGCAGTACTTC
cdr3_aa: CSAYTSGSYEQYF

clone_size: many
j_call: TRBJ1-1
v_call: TRBV12-3/TRBV12-4
d_call: TRBD1
cdr3_nt: TGTGCCAGCACCGAGGACAGGGTCGGCACTGAAGCTTTCTTT
cdr3_aa: CASTEDRVGTEAFF

clone_size: many
j_call: TRBJ1-2
v_call: TRBV6-1
d_call: .
cdr3_nt: TGTGCCAGCAGTGGAACAAGTAACTATGGCTACACCTTC
cdr3_aa: CASSGTSNYGYTF

clone_size: .
j_call: TRBJ2-1
v_call: TRBV28
d_call: TRBD2
cdr3_nt: TGTGCCAGCAGTCACCCCGTGGTAGCGGGAGGGCCTAGAAATGAGCAGTTCTTC
cdr3_aa: CASSHPVVAGGPRNEQFF

clone_size: .
j_call: TRBJ2-1
v_call: TRBV6-1
d_call: .
cdr3_nt: TGTGCCATCCGCCGGGCGAGCTCCTACAATGAGCAGTTCTTC
cdr3_aa: CAIRRASSYNEQFF

clone_size: .
j_call: TRBJ2-5
v_call: TRBV29-1
d_call: .
cdr3_nt: TGCAGCGTTGAGCAAGGCTCAGAGACCCAGTACTTC
cdr3_aa: CSVEQGSETQYF

clone_size: .
j_call: TRBJ2-1
v_call: TRBV28
d_call: .
cdr3_nt: TGTGCCAGCAGTTTATACAACTTAGATCCCAACTACAATGAGAAGTTCTTC
cdr3_aa: CASSLYNLDPNYNEKFF

clone_size: many
j_call: TRBJ2-1
v_call: TRBV20-1
d_call: .
cdr3_nt: TGCAGTGCTAGCTCACTCCGGAGCTCCTACAATGAGCAGTTCTTC
cdr3_aa: CSASSLRSSYNEQFF

clone_size: .
j_call: TRBJ2-5
v_call: TRBV7-3
d_call: .
cdr3_nt: TGTGCCAGCAGCTTAAGGGGAGAAGAGACCCAGTACTTC
cdr3_aa: CASSLRGEETQYF

clone_size: .
j_call: TRBJ2-2
v_call: TRBV28
d_call: .
cdr3_nt: TGTGCCAGCATCCGGACGTCGGACACCGGGGAGCTGTTTTTT
cdr3_aa: CASIRTSDTGELFF

clone_size: many
j_call: TRBJ2-1
v_call: TRBV27
d_call: .
cdr3_nt: TGTGCCAGCAGTTCGCTAGTGAGTAATGAGCAGTTCTTC
cdr3_aa: CASSSLVSNEQFF

clone_size: .
j_call: TRBJ2-5
v_call: TRBV11-2
d_call: .
cdr3_nt: TGTGCCAGCAGCTTACAGGGGATTGGCTCTACCCAGTACTTC
cdr3_aa: CASSLQGIGSTQYF

clone_size: .
j_call: TRBJ1-1
v_call: TRBV6-1
d_call: TRBD1
cdr3_nt: TGTGCCAGCAGTGTTCCGACAGGGGGCACTGAATCTTTCTTT
cdr3_aa: CASSVPTGGTESFF

clone_size: once
j_call: TRBJ2-7
v_call: TRBV5-5
d_call: TRBD2
cdr3_nt: TGTGCCAGCAGCTTAGACGGGGGGACCTACGAGCAGTACTTC
cdr3_aa: CASSLDGGTYEQYF

clone_size: .
j_call: TRBJ2-3
v_call: TRBV2
d_call: .
cdr3_nt: TGTGCCAGCAGCCGGGAGTTGACAGATAAGAAGTATTTT
cdr3_aa: CASSRELTDKKYF

clone_size: .
j_call: TRBJ2-7
v_call: TRBV7-3
d_call: .
cdr3_nt: TGTGCCAGCAGCCAGATTGGAGGCGAGCAGTACTTC
cdr3_aa: CASSQIGGEQYF

clone_size: many
j_call: TRBJ2-1
v_call: TRBV7-2
d_call: TRBD2
cdr3_nt: TGTGCCAGCAGCTCTCGTAGCGGGAGATGGTACAATGAGCAGTTCTTC
cdr3_aa: CASSSRSGRWYNEQFF